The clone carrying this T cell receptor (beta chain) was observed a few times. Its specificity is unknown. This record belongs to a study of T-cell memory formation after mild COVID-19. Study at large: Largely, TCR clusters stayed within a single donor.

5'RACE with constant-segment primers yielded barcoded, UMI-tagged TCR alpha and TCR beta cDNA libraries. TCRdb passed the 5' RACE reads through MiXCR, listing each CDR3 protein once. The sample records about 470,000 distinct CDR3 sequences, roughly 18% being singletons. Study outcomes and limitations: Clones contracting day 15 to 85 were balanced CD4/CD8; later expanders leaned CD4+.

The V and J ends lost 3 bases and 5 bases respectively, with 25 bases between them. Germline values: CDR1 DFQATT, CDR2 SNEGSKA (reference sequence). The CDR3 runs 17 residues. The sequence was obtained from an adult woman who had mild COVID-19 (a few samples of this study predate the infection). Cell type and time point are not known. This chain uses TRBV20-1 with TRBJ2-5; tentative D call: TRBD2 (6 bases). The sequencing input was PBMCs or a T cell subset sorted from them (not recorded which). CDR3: CSASIVGASPEGETQYF. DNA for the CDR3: TGCAGTGCTAGTATTGTAGGGGCTAGCCCGGAGGGGGAGACCCAGTACTTC.